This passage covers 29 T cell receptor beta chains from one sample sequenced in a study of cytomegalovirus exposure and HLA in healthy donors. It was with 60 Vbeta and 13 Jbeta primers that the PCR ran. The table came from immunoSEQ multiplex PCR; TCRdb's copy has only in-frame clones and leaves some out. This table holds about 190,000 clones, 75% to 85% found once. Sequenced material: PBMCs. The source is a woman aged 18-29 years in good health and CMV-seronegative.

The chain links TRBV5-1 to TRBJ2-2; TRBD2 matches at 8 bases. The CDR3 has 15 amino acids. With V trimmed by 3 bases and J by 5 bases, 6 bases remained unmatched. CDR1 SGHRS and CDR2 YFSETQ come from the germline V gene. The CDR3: CASSSLERGTGELFF. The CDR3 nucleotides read TGCGCCAGCAGCTCCCTAGAGCGGGGGACCGGGGAGCTGTTTTTT.

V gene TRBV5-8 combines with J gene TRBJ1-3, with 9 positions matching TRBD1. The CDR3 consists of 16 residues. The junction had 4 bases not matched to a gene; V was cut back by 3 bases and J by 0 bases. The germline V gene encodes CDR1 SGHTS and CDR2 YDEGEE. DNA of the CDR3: TGTGCCAGCAGCTGGACAGGGGCCTTCTCTGGAAACACCATATATTTT. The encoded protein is CASSWTGAFSGNTIYF.

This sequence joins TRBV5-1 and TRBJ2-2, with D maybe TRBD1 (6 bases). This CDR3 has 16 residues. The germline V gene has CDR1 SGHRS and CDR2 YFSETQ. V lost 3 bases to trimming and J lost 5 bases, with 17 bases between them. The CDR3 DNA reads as TGCGCCAGCAGCTCGAGGGGGAGCGATGGGACCGGGGAGCTGTTTTTT. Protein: CASSSRGSDGTGELFF.

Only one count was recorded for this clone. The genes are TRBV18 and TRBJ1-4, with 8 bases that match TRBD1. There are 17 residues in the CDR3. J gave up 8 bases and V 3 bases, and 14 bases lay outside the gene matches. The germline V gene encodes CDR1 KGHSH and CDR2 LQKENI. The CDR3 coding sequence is TGTGCCAGCTCACCCCCAAGTAACAGGGGGTCGGGGGAAAAACTGTTTTTT. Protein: CASSPPSNRGSGEKLFF. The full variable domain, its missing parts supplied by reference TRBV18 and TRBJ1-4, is NAGVMQNPRHLVRRRGQEARLRCSPMKGHSHVYWYRQLPEEGLKFMVYLQKENIIDESGMPKERFSAEFPKEGPSILRIQQVVRGDSAAYFCASSPPSNRGSGEKLFFGSGTQLSVL.

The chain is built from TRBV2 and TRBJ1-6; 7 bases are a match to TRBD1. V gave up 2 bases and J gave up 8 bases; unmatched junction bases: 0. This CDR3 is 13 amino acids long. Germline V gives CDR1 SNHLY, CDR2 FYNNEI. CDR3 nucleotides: TGTGCCAGCAGTGAACAGGGGGATTCACCCCTCCACTTT. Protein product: CASSEQGDSPLHF.

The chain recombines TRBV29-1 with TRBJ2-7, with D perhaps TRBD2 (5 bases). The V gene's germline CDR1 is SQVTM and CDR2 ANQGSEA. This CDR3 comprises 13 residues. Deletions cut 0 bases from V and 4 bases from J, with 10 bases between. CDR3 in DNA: TGCAGCGTTGAAGAGGGAGCCGCGTACGAGCAGTACTTC. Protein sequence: CSVEEGAAYEQYF.

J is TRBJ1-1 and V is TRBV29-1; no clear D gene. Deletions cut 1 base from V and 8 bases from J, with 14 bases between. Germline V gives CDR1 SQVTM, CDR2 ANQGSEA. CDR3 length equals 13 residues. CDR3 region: CSVEVEEFLEAFF. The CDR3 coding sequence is TGCAGCGTTGAAGTGGAGGAGTTCTTAGAAGCTTTCTTT. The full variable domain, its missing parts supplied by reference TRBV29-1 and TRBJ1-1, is SAVISQKPSRDICQRGTSLTIQCQVDSQVTMMFWYRQQPGQSLTLIATANQGSEATYESGFVIDKFPISRPNLTFSTLTVSNMSPEDSSIYLCSVEVEEFLEAFFGQGTRLTVV.

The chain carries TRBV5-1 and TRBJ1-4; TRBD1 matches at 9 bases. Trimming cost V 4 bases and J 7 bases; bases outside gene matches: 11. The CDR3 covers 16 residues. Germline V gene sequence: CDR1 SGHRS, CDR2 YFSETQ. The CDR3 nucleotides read TGCGCCAGCAGCACCGCGTGGACAGGGGCGGGTGAAAAACTGTTTTTT. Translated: CASSTAWTGAGEKLFF.

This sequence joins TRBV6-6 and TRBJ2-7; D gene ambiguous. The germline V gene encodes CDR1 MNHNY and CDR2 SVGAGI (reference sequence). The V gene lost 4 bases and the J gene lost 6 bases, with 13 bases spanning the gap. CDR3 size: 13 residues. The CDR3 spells CASSSHLRGEQYF. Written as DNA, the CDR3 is TGTGCCAGCAGTTCACACTTAAGAGGCGAGCAGTACTTC.

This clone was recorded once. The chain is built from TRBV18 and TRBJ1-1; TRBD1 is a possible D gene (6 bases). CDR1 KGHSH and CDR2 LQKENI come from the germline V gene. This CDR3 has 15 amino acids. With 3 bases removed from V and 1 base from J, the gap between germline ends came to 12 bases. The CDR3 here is CASSPLTGGNTEAFF. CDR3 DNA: TGTGCCAGCTCACCCTTGACAGGAGGGAACACTGAAGCTTTCTTT.

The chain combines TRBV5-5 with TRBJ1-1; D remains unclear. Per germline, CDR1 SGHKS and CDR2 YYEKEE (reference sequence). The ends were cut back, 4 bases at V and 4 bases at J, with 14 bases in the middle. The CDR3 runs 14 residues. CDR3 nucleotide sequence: TGTGCCAGCAGCCTGAGTACCCGAGGCACTGAAGCTTTCTTT. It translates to CASSLSTRGTEAFF.

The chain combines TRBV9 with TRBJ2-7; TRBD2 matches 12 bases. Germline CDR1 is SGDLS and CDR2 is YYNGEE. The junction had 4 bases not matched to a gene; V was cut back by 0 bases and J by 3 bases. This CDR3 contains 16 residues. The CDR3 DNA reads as TGTGCCAGCAGCGTAGGGGCTAGCGGGGGGGACTACGAGCAGTACTTC. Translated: CASSVGASGGDYEQYF.

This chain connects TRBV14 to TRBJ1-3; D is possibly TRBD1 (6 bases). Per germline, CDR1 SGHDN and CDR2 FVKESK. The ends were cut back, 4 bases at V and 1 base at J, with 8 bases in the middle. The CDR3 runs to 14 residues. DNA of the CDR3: TGTGCCAGCAGCCGCGGACAGTCTGGAAACACCATATATTTT. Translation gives CASSRGQSGNTIYF.

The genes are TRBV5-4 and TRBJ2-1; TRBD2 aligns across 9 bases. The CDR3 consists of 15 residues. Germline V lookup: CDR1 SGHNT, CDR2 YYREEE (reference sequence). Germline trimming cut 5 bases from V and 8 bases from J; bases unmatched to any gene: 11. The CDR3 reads CASSAGGGALDEQFF. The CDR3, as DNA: TGTGCCAGCAGTGCAGGCGGGGGGGCACTCGATGAGCAGTTCTTC. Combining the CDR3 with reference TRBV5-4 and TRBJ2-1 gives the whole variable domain ETGVTQSPTHLIKTRGQQVTLRCSSQSGHNTVSWYQQALGQGPQFIFQYYREEENGRGNFPPRFSGLQFPNYSSELNVNALELDDSALYLCASSAGGGALDEQFFGPGTRLTVL.

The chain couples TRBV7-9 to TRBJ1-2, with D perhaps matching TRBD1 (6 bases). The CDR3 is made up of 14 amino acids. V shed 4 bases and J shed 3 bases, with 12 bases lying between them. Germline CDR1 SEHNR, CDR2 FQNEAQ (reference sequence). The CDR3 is CASSSWTDHYGYTF. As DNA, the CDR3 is TGTGCCAGCAGCTCTTGGACAGACCACTATGGCTACACCTTC.

The DNA of the CDR3 is TGTGCCAGCAGCTCCCCGCAGGGAACCTATGGCTACACCTTC. Its protein is CASSSPQGTYGYTF. V usage is TRBV28 and J usage is TRBJ1-2; D may be TRBD1 (5 bases). The CDR3 extends over 14 amino acids. V shed 6 bases and J shed 4 bases, with 15 bases lying between them. Per the germline V gene, CDR1 is MDHEN and CDR2 is SYDVKM.

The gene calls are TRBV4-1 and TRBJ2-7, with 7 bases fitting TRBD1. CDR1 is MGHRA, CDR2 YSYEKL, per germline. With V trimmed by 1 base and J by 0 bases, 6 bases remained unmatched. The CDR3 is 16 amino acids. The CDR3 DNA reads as TGCGCCAGCAGCCAAGGAGACAGGGTAGGCTCCTACGAGCAGTACTTC. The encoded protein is CASSQGDRVGSYEQYF.

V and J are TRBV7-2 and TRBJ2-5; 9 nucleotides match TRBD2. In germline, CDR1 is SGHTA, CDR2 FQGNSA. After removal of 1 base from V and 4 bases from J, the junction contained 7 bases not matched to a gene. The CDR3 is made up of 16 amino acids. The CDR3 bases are TGTGCCAGCAGCTTAGATGGCGGGAGGGCGGTAGAGACCCAGTACTTC. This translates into CASSLDGGRAVETQYF.

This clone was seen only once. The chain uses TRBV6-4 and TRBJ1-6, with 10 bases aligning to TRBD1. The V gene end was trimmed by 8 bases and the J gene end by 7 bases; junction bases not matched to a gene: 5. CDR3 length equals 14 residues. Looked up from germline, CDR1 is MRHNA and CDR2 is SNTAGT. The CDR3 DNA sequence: TGTGCCAGCGCTACGGACAGGGGGAATTCACCCCTCCACTTT. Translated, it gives CASATDRGNSPLHF.

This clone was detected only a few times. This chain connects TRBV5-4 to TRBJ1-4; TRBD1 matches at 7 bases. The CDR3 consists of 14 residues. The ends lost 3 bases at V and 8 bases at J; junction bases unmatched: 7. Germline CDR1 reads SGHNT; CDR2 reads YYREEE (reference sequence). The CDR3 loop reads CASSSDRVSEKLFF. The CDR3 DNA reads TGTGCCAGCAGCTCCGACAGGGTCTCGGAAAAACTGTTTTTT.

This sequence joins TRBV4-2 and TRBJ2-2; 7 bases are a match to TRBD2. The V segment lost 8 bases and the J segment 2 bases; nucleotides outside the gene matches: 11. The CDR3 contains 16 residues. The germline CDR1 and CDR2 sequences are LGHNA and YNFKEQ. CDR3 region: CASRPPSGTNTGELFF. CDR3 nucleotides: TGTGCCAGCCGGCCTCCTAGCGGAACAAACACCGGGGAGCTGTTTTTT.

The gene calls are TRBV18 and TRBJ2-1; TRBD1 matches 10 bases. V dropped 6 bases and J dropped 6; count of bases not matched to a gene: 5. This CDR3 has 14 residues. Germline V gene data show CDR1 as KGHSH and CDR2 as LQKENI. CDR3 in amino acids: CASSPGQGRNEQFF. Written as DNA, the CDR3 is TGTGCCAGCTCCCCGGGACAGGGGCGCAATGAGCAGTTCTTC.

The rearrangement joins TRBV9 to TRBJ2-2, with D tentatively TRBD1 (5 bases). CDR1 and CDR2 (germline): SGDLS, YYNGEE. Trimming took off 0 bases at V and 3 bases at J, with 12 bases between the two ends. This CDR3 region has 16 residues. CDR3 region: CASSVGERGHTGELFF. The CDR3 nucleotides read TGTGCCAGCAGCGTAGGCGAAAGGGGTCACACCGGGGAGCTGTTTTTT.

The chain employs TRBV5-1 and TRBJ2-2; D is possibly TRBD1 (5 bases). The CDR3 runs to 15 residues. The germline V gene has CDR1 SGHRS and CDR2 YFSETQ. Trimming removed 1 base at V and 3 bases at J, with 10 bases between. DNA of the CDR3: TGCGCCAGCAGCTTGTCGTCAGGGTACACCGGGGAGCTGTTTTTT. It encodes CASSLSSGYTGELFF. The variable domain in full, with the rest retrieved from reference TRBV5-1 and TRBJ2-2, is KAGVTQTPRYLIKTRGQQVTLSCSPISGHRSVSWYQQTPGQGLQFLFEYFSETQRNKGNFPGRFSGRQFSNSRSEMNVSTLELGDSALYLCASSLSSGYTGELFFGEGSRLTVL.

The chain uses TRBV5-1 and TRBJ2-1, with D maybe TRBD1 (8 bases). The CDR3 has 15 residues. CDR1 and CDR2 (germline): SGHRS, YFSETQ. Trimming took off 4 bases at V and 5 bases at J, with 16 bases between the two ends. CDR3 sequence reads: CASSGRGQANNEQFF. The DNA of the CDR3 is TGCGCCAGCAGCGGGAGGGGACAGGCTAACAATGAGCAGTTCTTC.

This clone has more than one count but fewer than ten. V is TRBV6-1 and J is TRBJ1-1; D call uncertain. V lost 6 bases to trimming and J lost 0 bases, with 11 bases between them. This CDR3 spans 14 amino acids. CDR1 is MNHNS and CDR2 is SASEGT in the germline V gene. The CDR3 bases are TGTGCCAGCAGGGGAGACGGGATGAACACTGAAGCTTTCTTT. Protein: CASRGDGMNTEAFF.

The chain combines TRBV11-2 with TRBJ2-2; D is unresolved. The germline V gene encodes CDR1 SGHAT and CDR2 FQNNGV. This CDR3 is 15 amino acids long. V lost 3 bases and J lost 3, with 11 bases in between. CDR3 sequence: CASSFTPDYTGELFF. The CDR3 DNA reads TGTGCCAGCAGCTTTACCCCAGACTACACCGGGGAGCTGTTTTTT.

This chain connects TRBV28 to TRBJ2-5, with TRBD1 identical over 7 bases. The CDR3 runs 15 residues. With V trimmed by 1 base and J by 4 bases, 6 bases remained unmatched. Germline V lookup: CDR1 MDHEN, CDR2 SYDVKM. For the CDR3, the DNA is TGTGCCAGCAGTTTATTTTCGACAGGGTCAGAGACCCAGTACTTC. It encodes CASSLFSTGSETQYF.

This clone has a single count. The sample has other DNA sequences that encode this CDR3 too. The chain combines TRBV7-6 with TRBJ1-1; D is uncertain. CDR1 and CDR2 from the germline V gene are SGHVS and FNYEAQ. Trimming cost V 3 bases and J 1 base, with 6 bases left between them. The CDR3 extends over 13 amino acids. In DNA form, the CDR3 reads TGTGCCAGCAGCTTGGGCCAGAACACTGAAGCTTTCTTT. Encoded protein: CASSLGQNTEAFF. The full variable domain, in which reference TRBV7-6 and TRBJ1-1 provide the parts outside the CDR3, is GAGVSQSPRYKVTKRGQDVALRCDPISGHVSLYWYRQALGQGPEFLTYFNYEAQQDKSGLPNDRFSAERPEGSISTLTIQRTEQRDSAMYRCASSLGQNTEAFFGQGTRLTVV.